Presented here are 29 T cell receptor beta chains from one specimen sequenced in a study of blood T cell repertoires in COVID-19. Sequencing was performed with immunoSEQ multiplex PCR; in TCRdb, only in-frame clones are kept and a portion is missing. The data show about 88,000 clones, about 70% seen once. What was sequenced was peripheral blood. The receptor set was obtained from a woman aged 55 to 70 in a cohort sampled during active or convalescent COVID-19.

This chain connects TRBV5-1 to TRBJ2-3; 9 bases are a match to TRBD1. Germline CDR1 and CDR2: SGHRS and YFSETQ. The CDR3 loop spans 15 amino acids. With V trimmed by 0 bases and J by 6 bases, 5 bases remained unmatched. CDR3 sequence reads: CASSLDRGLLDTQYF. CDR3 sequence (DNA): TGCGCCAGCAGCTTGGACAGGGGGCTTTTGGATACGCAGTATTTT.

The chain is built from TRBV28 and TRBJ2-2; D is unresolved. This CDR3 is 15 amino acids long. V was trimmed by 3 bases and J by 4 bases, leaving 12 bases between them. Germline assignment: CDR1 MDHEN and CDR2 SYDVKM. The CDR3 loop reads CASSFLSLSTGELFF. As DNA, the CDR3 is TGTGCCAGCAGTTTTTTGTCCCTCTCCACCGGGGAGCTGTTTTTT.

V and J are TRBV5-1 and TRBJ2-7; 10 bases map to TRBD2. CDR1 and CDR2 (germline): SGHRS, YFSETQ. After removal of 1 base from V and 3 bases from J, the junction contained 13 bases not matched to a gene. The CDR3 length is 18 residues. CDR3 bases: TGCGCCAGCAGCTTGAGGGCTAGCGGGGGAGGAGGACGCTACGAGCAGTACTTC. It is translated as CASSLRASGGGGRYEQYF.

The CDR3 reads CASSSPVRALYEQYF. The CDR3, as DNA: TGTGCCAGCAGTTCTCCGGTGAGGGCTCTCTACGAGCAGTACTTC. The chain couples TRBV6-5 to TRBJ2-7, with TRBD2 as a possible D gene (5 bases). This CDR3 spans 15 amino acids. The V end was cut by 4 bases, the J end by 3 bases, with 16 bases between. The germline CDR1 and CDR2 sequences are MNHEY and SVGAGI.

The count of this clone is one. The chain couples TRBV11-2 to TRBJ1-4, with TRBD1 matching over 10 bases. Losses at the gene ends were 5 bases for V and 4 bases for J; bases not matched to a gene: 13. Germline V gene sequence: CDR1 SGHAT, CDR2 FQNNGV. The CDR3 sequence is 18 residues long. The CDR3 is CASSPWGLRTGGNEKLFF. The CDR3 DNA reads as TGTGCCAGCAGCCCATGGGGTTTAAGGACAGGGGGTAATGAAAAACTGTTTTTT.

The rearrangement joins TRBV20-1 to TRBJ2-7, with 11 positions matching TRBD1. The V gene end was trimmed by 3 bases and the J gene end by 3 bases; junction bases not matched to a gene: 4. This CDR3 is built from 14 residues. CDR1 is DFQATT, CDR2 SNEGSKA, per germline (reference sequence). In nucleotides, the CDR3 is TGCAGTGCTAGTCCGGGACAGGGGGGCTACGAGCAGTACTTC. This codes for CSASPGQGGYEQYF.

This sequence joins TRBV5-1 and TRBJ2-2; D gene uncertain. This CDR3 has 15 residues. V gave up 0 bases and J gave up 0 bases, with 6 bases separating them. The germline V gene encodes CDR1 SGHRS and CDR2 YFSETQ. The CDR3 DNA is TGCGCCAGCAGCTTGGTCGGAGCGAACACCGGGGAGCTGTTTTTT. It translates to CASSLVGANTGELFF.

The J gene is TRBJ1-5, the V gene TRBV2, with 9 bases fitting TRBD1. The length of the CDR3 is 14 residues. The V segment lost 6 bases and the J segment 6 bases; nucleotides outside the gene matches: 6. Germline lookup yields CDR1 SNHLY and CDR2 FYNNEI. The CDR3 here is CASRGQGVAQPQHF. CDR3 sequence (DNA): TGTGCCAGCAGGGGACAGGGTGTCGCTCAGCCCCAGCATTTT. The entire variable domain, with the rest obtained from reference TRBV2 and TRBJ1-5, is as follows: EPEVTQTPSHQVTQMGQEVILRCVPISNHLYFYWYRQILGQKVEFLVSFYNNEISEKSEIFDDQFSVERPDGSNFTLKIRSTKLEDSAMYFCASRGQGVAQPQHFGDGTRLSIL.

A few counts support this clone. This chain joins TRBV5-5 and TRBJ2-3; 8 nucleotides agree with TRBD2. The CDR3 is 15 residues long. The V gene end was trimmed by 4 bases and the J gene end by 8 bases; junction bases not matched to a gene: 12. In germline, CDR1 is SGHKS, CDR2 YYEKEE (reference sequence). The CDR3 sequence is CASSPRGGAGATQYF. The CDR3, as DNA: TGTGCCAGCAGCCCCCGAGGAGGAGCGGGGGCTACGCAGTATTTT. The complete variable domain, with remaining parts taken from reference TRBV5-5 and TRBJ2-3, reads DAGVTQSPTHLIKTRGQQVTLRCSPISGHKSVSWYQQVLGQGPQFIFQYYEKEERGRGNFPDRFSARQFPNYSSELNVNALLLGDSALYLCASSPRGGAGATQYFGPGTRLTVL.

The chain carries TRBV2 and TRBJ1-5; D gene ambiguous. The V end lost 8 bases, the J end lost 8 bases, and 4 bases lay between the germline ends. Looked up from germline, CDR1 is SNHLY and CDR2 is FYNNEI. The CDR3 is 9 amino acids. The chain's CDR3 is CASGEPQHF. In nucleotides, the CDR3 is TGTGCCAGCGGAGAGCCCCAGCATTTT.

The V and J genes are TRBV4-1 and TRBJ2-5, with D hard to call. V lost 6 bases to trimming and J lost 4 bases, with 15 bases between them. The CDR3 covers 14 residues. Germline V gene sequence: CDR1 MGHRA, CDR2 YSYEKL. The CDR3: CASSLVGFPETQYF. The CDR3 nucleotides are TGCGCCAGCAGTCTCGTCGGTTTTCCAGAGACCCAGTACTTC.

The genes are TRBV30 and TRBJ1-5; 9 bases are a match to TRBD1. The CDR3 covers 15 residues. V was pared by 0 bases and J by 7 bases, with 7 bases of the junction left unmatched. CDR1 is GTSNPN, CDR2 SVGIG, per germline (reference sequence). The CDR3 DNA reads TGTGCCTGGAGTGTACCGGGACAGGGAGAACAGCCCCAGCATTTT. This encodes CAWSVPGQGEQPQHF.

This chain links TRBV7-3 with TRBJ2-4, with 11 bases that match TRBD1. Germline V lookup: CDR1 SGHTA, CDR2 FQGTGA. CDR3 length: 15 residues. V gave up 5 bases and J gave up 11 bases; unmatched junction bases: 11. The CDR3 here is CASSPGGGTGGVQYF. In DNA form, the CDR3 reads TGTGCCAGCAGCCCCGGTGGGGGGACAGGGGGAGTTCAGTACTTC. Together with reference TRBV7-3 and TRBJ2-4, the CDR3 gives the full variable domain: GAGVSQTPSNKVTEKGKYVELRCDPISGHTALYWYRQSLGQGPEFLIYFQGTGAADDSGLPNDRFFAVRPEGSVSTLKIQRTERGDSAVYLCASSPGGGTGGVQYFGAGTRLSVL.

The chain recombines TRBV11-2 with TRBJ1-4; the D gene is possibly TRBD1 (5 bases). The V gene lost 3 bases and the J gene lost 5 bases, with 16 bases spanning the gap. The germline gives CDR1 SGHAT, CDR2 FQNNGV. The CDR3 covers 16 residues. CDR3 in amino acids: CASSFYAGRDNEKLFF. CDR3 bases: TGTGCCAGCAGCTTTTACGCAGGGAGGGACAATGAAAAACTGTTTTTT. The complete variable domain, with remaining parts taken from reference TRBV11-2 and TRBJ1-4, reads EAGVAQSPRYKIIEKRQSVAFWCNPISGHATLYWYQQILGQGPKLLIQFQNNGVVDDSQLPKDRFSAERLKGVDSTLKIQPAKLEDSAVYLCASSFYAGRDNEKLFFGSGTQLSVL.

The CDR3 DNA follows: TGTGCCAGCAGCGCCGACAGGGGTTGGTCACCCCTCCACTTT. Its translation: CASSADRGWSPLHF. The chain combines TRBV5-6 with TRBJ1-6; 8 nucleotides match TRBD1. V was clipped by 4 bases and J by 10 bases; unmatched bases: 7. CDR1 is SGHDT, CDR2 YYEEEE, per germline. CDR3 length: 14 amino acids.

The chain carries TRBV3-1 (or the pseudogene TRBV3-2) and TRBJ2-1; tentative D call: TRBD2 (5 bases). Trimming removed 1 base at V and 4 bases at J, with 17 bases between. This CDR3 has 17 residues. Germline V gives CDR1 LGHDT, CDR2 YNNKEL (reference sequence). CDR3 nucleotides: TGTGCCAGCAGCCAAGTCTCGGCAGCCGGACTGTACAATGAGCAGTTCTTC. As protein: CASSQVSAAGLYNEQFF.

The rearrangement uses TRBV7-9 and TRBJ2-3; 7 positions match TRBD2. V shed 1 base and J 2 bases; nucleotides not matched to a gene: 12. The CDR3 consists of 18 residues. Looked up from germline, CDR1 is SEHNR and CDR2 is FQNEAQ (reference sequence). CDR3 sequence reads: CASSLVAQRLAITDTQYF. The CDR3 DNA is TGTGCCAGCAGCTTAGTTGCGCAACGACTAGCTATCACAGATACGCAGTATTTT.

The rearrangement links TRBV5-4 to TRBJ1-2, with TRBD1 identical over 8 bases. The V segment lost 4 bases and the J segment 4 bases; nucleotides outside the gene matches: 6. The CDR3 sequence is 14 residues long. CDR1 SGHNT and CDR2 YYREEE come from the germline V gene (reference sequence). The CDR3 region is CASSAGGAGYGYTF. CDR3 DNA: TGTGCCAGCAGCGCAGGGGGCGCCGGCTATGGCTACACCTTC.

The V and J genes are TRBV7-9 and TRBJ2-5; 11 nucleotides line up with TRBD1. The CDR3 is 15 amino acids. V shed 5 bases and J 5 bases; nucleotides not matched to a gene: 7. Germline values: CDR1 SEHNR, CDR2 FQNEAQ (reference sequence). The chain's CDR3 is CASSPQDRGLETQYF. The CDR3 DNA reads TGTGCCAGCAGCCCCCAGGACAGGGGGCTTGAGACCCAGTACTTC.

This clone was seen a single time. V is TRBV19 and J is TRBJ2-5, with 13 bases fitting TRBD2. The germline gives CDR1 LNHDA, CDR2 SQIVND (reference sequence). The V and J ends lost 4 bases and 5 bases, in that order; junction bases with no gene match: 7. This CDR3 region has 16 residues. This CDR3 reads CASSKGTSGVWETQYF. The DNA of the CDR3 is TGTGCCAGTAGTAAAGGGACTAGCGGGGTCTGGGAGACCCAGTACTTC.

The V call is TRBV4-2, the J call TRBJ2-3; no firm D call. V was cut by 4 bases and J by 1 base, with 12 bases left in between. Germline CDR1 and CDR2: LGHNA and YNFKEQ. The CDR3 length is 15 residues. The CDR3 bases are TGTGCCAGCAGCCCAGCCGACACCCGCACAGATACGCAGTATTTT. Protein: CASSPADTRTDTQYF.

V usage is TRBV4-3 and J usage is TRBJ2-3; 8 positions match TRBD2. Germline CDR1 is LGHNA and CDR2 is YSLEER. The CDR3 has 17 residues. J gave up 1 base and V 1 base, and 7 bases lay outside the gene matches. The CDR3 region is CASSQATGGPGTDTQYF. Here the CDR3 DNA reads TGCGCCAGCAGCCAAGCGACGGGGGGGCCCGGCACAGATACGCAGTATTTT.

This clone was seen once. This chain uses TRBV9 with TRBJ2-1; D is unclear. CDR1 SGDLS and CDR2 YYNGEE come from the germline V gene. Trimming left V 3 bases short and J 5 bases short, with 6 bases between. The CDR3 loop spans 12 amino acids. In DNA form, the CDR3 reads TGTGCCAGCAGCGCCCCGGACAATGAGCAGTTCTTC. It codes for CASSAPDNEQFF.

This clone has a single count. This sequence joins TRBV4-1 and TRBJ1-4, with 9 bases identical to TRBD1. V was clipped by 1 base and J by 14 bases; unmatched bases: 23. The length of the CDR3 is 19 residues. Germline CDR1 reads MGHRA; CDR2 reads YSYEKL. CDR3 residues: CASSQAPDRGFRWSPILFF. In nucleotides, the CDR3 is TGCGCCAGCAGCCAAGCCCCGGACAGGGGTTTTCGGTGGAGCCCGATCCTGTTTTTT.

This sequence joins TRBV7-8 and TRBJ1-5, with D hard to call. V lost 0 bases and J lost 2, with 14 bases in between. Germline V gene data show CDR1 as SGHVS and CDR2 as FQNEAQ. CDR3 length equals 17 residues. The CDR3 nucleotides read TGTGCCAGCAGCTTAGCATCCCGCGGCGCCGGCAATCAGCCCCAGCATTTT. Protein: CASSLASRGAGNQPQHF.

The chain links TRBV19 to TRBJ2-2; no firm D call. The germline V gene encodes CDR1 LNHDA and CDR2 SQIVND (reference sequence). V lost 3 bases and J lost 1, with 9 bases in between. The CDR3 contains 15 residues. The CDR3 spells CASSIWQVNTGELFF. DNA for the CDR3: TGTGCCAGTAGTATCTGGCAGGTGAACACCGGGGAGCTGTTTTTT.

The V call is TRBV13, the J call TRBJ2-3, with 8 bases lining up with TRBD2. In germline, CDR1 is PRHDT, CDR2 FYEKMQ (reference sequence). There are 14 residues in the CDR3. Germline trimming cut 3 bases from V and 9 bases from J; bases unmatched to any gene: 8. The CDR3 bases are TGTGCCAGCAGCTTTTATGAACTAGCGGACACGCAGTATTTT. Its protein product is CASSFYELADTQYF.

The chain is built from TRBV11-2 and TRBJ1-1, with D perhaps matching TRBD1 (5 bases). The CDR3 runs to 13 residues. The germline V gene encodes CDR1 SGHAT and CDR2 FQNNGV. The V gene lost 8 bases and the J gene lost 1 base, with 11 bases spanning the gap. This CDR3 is CASGRGENTEAFF. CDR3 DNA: TGTGCCAGCGGAAGGGGTGAGAACACTGAAGCTTTCTTT.

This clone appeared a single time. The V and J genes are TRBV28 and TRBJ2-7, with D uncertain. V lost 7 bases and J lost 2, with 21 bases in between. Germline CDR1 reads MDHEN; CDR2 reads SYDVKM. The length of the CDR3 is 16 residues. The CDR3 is CASTPGFLVGAYEQYF. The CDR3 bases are TGTGCCAGCACCCCTGGGTTTCTAGTCGGCGCCTACGAGCAGTACTTC.